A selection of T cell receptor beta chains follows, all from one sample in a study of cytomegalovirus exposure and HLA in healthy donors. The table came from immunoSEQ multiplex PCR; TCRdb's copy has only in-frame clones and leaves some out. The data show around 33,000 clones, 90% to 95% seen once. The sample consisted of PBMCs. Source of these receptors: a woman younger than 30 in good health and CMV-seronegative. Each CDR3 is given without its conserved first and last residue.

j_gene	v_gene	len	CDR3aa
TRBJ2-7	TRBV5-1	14	ARNSLAGGAGCEQY
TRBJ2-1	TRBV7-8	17	ASSLVGRSGNPSYNEQF
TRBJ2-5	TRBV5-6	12	ASSLRDRGKTQY
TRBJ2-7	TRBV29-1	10	SASGHPYEQY
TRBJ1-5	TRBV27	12	ASKTQTGNQPQH
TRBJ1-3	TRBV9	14	ASSVDVRGPGNTIY
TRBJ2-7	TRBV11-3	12	ASSLGGSEYEQY
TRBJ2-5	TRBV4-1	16	ASSSTALGLAGQETQY
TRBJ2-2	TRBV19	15	ASCSSGRAGNTGELF
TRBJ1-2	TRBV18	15	ASSPLQRTGANYGYT
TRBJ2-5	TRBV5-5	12	ASSFLAGGETQY
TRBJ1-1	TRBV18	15	ASSPLTGTGGGTEAF
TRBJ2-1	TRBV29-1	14	SASTTRDRFLVEQF
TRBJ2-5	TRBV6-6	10	ASKAGQETQY
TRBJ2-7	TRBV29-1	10	SVAGGPYEQY
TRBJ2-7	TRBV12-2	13	ASRLGGQGDYEQY
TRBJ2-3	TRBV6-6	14	ASSYSSGDPRDTQY
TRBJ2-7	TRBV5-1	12	ASNPAPGWYEQY
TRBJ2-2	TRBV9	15	ASSVAGEGAPAGELF
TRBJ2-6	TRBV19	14	ASSASGPSGANVLT
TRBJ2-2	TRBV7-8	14	ASSFVPAGGTGELF
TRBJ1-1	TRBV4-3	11	ASSQAVFTEAF
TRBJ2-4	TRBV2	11	ASDSIAKNIQY
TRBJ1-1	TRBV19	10	ASSIFGGRAF
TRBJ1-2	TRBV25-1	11	ASSVGHSYGYT
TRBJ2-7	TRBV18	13	ASSETTGPSYEQY
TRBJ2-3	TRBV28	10	ASSLGAGTQY
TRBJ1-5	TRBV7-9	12	SSSPVVGNQPQH
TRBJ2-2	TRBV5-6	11	ASSLGLTGELF
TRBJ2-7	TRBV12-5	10	ASGSDSDEQY
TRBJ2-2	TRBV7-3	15	ASSHSPGGANRGELF
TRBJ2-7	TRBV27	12	ASSPLRGSYEQY
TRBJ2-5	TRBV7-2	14	ASSTTGTSGQETQY
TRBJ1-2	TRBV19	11	ASSQQGYYGYT
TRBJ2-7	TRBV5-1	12	ASSLEGHGDEQY